This T cell receptor (beta chain) was sequenced for a study of cytomegalovirus exposure and HLA in healthy donors. Study-wide results and limits: An analysis that was carried out later associated 17,000 or so TCR beta sequences with HLA alleles at 0.05 false discovery rate. In vitro assays verified that three CMV-associated chains recognized CMV antigens specifically. Among TCR beta chains, those listed as cytomegalovirus-associated numbered about 150.

Turning to this clone: Its specificity is unknown.

The PCR contained 60 Vbeta and 13 Jbeta primers. Clones were sequenced by immunoSEQ multiplex PCR, and TCRdb holds only the in-frame ones, with some missing. Of about 120,000 clones listed, approximately 80% are singletons. This TCR derives from a woman younger than 30 in good health and CMV-seronegative. Input material: PBMCs.

CDR3: CASSILAGPSYEQYF. The CDR3 DNA is TGTGCCAGTAGTATACTAGCGGGACCCTCCTACGAGCAGTACTTC. This rearrangement joins TRBV19 to TRBJ2-7; 9 bases match TRBD2. Trimming took 2 bases from V and 0 from J; bases not matched to a gene: 2. The CDR3 runs 15 residues. The germline gives CDR1 LNHDA, CDR2 SQIVND (reference sequence).